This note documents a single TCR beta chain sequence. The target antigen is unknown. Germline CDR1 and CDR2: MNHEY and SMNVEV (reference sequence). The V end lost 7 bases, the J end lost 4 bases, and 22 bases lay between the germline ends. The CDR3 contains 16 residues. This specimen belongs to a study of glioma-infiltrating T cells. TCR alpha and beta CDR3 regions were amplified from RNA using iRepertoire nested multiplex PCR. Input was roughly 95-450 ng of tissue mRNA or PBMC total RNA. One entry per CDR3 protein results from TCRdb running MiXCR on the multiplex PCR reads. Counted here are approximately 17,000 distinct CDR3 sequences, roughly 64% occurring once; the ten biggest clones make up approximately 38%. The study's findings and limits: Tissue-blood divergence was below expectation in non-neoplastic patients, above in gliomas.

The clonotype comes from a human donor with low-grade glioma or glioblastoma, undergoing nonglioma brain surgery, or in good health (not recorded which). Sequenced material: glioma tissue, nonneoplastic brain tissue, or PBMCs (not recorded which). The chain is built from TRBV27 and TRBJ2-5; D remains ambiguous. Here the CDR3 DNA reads TGTGCCAGCAAATTTACCGGACCCTGGTCCCGAGAGACCCAGTACTTC. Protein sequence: CASKFTGPWSRETQYF.